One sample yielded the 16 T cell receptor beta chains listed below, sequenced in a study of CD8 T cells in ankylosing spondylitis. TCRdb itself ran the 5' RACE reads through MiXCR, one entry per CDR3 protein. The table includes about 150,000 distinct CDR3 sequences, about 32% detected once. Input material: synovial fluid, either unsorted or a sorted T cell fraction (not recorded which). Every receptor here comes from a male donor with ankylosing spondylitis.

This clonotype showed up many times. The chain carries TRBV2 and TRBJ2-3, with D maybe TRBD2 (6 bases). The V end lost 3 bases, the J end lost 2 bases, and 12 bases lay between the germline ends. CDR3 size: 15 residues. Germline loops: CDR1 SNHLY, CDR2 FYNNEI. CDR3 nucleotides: TGTGCCAGCAGTGATAGCGGAGACTTCACAGATACGCAGTATTTT. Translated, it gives CASSDSGDFTDTQYF.

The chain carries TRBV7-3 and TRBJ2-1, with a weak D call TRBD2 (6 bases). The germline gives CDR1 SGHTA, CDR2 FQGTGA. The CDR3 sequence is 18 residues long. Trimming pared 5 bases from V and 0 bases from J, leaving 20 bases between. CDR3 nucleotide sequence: TGTGCCAGCAGCCCTAACGGGGGATTTCTTAGCTCCTACAATGAGCAGTTCTTC. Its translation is CASSPNGGFLSSYNEQFF. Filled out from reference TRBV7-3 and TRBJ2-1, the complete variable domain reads GAGVSQTPSNKVTEKGKYVELRCDPISGHTALYWYRQSLGQGPEFLIYFQGTGAADDSGLPNDRFFAVRPEGSVSTLKIQRTERGDSAVYLCASSPNGGFLSSYNEQFFGPGTRLTVL.

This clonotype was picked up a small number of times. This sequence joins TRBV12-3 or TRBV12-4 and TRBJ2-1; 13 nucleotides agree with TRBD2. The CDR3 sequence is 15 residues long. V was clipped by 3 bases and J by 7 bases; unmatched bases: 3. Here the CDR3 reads CASSFGLAGVNEQFF. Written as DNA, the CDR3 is TGTGCCAGCAGTTTTGGACTAGCGGGAGTAAATGAGCAGTTCTTC.

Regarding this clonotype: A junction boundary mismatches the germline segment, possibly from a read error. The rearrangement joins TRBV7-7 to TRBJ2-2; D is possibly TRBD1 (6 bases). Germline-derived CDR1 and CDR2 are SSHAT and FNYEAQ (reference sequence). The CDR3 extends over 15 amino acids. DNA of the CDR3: TGTGCTAGCAGCCCGCAACTTACAGGGTCCGGGGAGCTGTTTTTT. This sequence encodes CASSPQLTGSGELFF.

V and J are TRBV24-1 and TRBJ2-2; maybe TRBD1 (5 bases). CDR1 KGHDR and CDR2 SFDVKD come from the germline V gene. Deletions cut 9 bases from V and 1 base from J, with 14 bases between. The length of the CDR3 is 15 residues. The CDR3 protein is CATGHTGQNTGELFF. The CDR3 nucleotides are TGTGCCACCGGCCACACCGGACAGAACACCGGGGAGCTGTTTTTT.

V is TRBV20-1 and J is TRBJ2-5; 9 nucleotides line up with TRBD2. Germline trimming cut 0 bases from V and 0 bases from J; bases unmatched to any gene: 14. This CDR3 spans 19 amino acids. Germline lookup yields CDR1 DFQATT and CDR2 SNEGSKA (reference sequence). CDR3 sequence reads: CSARDLRLAGRRDQETQYF. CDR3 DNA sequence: TGCAGTGCTAGAGATCTTCGGCTAGCGGGGAGGCGGGACCAAGAGACCCAGTACTTC.

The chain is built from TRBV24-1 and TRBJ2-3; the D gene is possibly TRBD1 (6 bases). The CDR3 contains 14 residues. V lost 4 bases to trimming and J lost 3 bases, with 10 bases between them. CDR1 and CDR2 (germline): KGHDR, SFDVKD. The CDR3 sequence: CATSDPQGTDTQYF. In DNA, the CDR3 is TGTGCCACCAGTGACCCTCAGGGGACAGATACGCAGTATTTT.

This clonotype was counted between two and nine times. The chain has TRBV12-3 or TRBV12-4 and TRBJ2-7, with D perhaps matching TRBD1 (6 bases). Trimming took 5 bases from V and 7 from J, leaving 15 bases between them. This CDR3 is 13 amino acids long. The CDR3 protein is CASSPWDTGEQYF. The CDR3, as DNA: TGTGCCAGCAGTCCATGGGACACGGGGGAGCAGTACTTC.

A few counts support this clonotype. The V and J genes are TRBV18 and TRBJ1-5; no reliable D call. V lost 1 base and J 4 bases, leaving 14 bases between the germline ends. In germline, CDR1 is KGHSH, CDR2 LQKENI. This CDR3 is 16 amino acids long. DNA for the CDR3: TGTGCCAGCTCACCACTGGCCCCGCCGGATAATCAGCCCCAGCATTTT. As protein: CASSPLAPPDNQPQHF.

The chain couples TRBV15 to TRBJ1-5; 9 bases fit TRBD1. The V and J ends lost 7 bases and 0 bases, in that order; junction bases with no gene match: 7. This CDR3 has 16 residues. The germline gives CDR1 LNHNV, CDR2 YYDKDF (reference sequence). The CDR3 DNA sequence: TGTGCCACCACAAAGGGACAGGGACTTAGCAATCAGCCCCAGCATTTT. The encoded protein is CATTKGQGLSNQPQHF.

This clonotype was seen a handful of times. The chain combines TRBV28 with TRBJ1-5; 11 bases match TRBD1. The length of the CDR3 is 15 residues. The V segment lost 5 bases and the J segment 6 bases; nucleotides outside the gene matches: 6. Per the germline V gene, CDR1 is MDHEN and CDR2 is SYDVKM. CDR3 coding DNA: TGTGCCAGCAGTCCCGGGACAGGGGGTGGTCAGCCCCAGCATTTT. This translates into CASSPGTGGGQPQHF.

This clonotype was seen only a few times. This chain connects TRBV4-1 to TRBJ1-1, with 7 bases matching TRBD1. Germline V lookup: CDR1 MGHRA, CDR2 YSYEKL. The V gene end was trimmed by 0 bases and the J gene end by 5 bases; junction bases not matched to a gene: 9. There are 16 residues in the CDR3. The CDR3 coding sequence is TGCGCCAGCAGCCAAGATCCGCAGGGGGGAGGGACTGAAGCTTTCTTT. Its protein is CASSQDPQGGGTEAFF.

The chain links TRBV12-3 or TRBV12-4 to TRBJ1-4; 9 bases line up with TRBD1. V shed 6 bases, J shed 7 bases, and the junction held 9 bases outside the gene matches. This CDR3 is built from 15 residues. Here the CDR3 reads CASSQRQGGSEKLFF. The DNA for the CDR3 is TGTGCCAGCAGCCAAAGACAGGGGGGGTCTGAAAAACTGTTTTTT.

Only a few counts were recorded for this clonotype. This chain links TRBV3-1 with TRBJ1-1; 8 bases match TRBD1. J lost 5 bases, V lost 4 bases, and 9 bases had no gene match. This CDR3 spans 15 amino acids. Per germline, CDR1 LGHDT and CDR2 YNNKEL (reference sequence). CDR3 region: CASSRLARGRTEAFF. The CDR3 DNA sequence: TGTGCCAGCAGCCGCCTAGCCAGGGGGCGGACTGAAGCTTTCTTT.

The CDR3 sequence is CASSKRQELSYNEQFF. CDR3 bases: TGTGCCAGCAGCAAACGACAGGAGCTCTCCTACAATGAGCAGTTCTTC. The rearrangement joins TRBV21-1 to TRBJ2-1. TRBV21-1 is a listed pseudogene. The CDR3 is 16 residues long.

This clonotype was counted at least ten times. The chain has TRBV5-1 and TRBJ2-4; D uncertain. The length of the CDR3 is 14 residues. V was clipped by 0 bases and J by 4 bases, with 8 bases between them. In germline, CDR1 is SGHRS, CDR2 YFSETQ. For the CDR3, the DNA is TGCGCCAGCAGCTTGGAGGACCCTAAAAACATTCAGTACTTC. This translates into CASSLEDPKNIQYF.